These 3 T cell receptor beta chains were sequenced from one sample in a study of blood T cell repertoires in COVID-19. Using immunoSEQ multiplex PCR, the repertoire was profiled, and TCRdb retains in-frame clones only, with some absent. The data hold under 200,000 clones, with under 85% observed a single time. The sample comprised peripheral blood. The receptors shown here come from a man in his 70s who had recovered from COVID-19.

Only one count was recorded for this clone. CDR3 sequence (DNA): TGTGCCAGCAGTTTATACAGGACTGAAGCTTTCTTT. As protein: CASSLYRTEAFF. This chain joins TRBV28 and TRBJ1-1; TRBD1 might be the D (5 bases). V gave up 1 base and J gave up 5 bases, with 5 bases separating them. Per germline, CDR1 MDHEN and CDR2 SYDVKM. The CDR3 has 12 residues.

The chain couples TRBV5-1 to TRBJ2-5; 7 bases match TRBD1. CDR1 and CDR2 from the germline V gene are SGHRS and YFSETQ. The CDR3 consists of 15 residues. V trimming: 3 bases; J trimming: 3 bases; junction bases outside the gene matches: 8. CDR3 bases: TGCGCCAGCAGCTGGGGCAGGGACAGAAAAGAGACCCAGTACTTC. It codes for CASSWGRDRKETQYF.

The V and J genes are TRBV14 and TRBJ2-7, with TRBD2 as a possible D gene (5 bases). Germline V gene lookup returns CDR1 SGHDN and CDR2 FVKESK. The CDR3 sequence is 13 residues long. The V gene lost 6 bases and the J gene lost 7 bases, with 16 bases spanning the gap. The CDR3 sequence is CASSFVRWEEQYF. DNA of the CDR3: TGTGCCAGCAGTTTTGTTAGGTGGGAGGAGCAGTACTTC. The whole variable domain, remainder taken from reference TRBV14 and TRBJ2-7, is EAGVTQFPSHSVIEKGQTVTLRCDPISGHDNLYWYRRVMGKEIKFLLHFVKESKQDESGMPNNRFLAERTGGTYSTLKVQPAELEDSGVYFCASSFVRWEEQYFGPGTRLTVT.